A single sample gave rise to the 18 T cell receptor beta chains below, sequenced in a study of cytomegalovirus exposure and HLA in healthy donors. Primers for the PCR totalled 60 Vbeta and 13 Jbeta. Generated by immunoSEQ multiplex PCR, the TCRdb table keeps only in-frame clones and is missing some. The table has 150,000 to 250,000 clones, 70% to 80% seen once. Sequenced input: PBMCs. The receptors derive from a man aged 30 to 45 in good health and CMV-seronegative.

The chain employs TRBV7-9 and TRBJ2-1; D perhaps matches TRBD1 (6 bases). The germline V and J ends were trimmed by 6 bases and 0 bases, with 12 bases remaining between them. Germline CDR1 is SEHNR and CDR2 is FQNEAQ (reference sequence). The CDR3 consists of 15 residues. The CDR3 loop reads CASRTDRSSYNEQFF. CDR3 nucleotides: TGTGCCAGCAGAACCGACAGGAGCTCCTACAATGAGCAGTTCTTC. Using reference TRBV7-9 and TRBJ2-1 for the parts outside the CDR3, the full variable domain is DTGVSQNPRHKITKRGQNVTFRCDPISEHNRLYWYRQTLGQGPEFLTYFQNEAQLEKSRLLSDRFSAERPKGSFSTLEIQRTEQGDSAMYLCASRTDRSSYNEQFFGPGTRLTVL.

The V gene is TRBV28, the J gene TRBJ1-2; D may be TRBD1 (5 bases). Trimming left V 8 bases short and J 3 bases short, with 10 bases between. The CDR3 covers 12 residues. Germline V gene data show CDR1 as MDHEN and CDR2 as SYDVKM. The CDR3 region is CASETVDYGYTF. The CDR3 nucleotides read TGTGCCAGCGAGACAGTAGACTATGGCTACACCTTC.

The chain links TRBV4-2 to TRBJ2-7, with D maybe TRBD2 (5 bases). Trimming shortened V by 1 base and J by 7 bases, and 17 bases separated the two germline ends. Germline values: CDR1 LGHNA, CDR2 YNFKEQ. The CDR3 is 15 residues long. CDR3 protein: CASSQGLLETGEQYF. As DNA, the CDR3 is TGTGCCAGCAGCCAAGGATTGTTAGAAACGGGGGAGCAGTACTTC.

The CDR3 sequence is CASMAGVLTGELFF. For the CDR3, the DNA is TGTGCCAGTATGGCGGGCGTCTTGACCGGGGAGCTGTTTTTT. V usage is TRBV19 and J usage is TRBJ2-2; TRBD2 is a possible D gene (5 bases). Looked up from germline, CDR1 is LNHDA and CDR2 is SQIVND (reference sequence). V was cut by 7 bases and J by 5 bases, with 14 bases left in between. This CDR3 spans 14 amino acids.

The CDR3 is CASSSSVNYEQYF. In DNA, the CDR3 is TGTGCCAGCAGTTCGAGCGTAAACTACGAGCAGTACTTC. The chain recombines TRBV6-5 with TRBJ2-7, with no clear D. Trimming cost V 4 bases and J 3 bases, with 10 bases left between them. CDR1 is MNHEY, CDR2 SVGAGI, per germline. The length of the CDR3 is 13 residues.

The genes are TRBV9 and TRBJ1-1; 10 nucleotides line up with TRBD1. Germline trimming cut 4 bases from V and 5 bases from J; bases unmatched to any gene: 5. CDR3 length: 14 residues. CDR1 is SGDLS, CDR2 YYNGEE, per germline. In DNA form, the CDR3 reads TGTGCCAGCAGCACGAGGGACAGGGGAACTGAAGCTTTCTTT. This translates into CASSTRDRGTEAFF.

The CDR3 sequence: CASTPSRPDRGFEQYF. As DNA, the CDR3 is TGTGCCAGCACTCCCTCACGTCCGGACAGGGGGTTCGAGCAGTACTTC. The rearrangement uses TRBV6-6 and TRBJ2-7, with TRBD1 matching 10 bases. The V and J ends lost 7 bases and 6 bases, in that order; junction bases with no gene match: 15. The CDR3 contains 16 residues. Per germline, CDR1 MNHNY and CDR2 SVGAGI (reference sequence).

The rearrangement links TRBV11-2 to TRBJ1-2; TRBD1 matches 7 bases. Germline CDR1 SGHAT, CDR2 FQNNGV. The CDR3 spans 14 residues. J was trimmed by 4 bases and V by 1 base; bases with no gene match: 3. DNA for the CDR3: TGTGCCAGCAGCTTAGGGGCAGGGGGCTATGGCTACACCTTC. This gives the protein CASSLGAGGYGYTF.

Note on this clone: The junction differs from germline at one of its ends, possibly a read error. The chain is built from TRBV14 and TRBJ2-1, with 10 positions matching TRBD2. The germline V gene encodes CDR1 SGHDN and CDR2 FVKESK. The CDR3 consists of 14 residues. CDR3 protein: CAGSPRLAGAEQFF. In nucleotides, the CDR3 is TGTGCCGGCAGTCCCCGACTAGCGGGCGCCGAGCAGTTCTTC. Using reference TRBV14 and TRBJ2-1 for the parts outside the CDR3, the full variable domain is EAGVTQFPSHSVIEKGQTVTLRCDPISGHDNLYWYRRVMGKEIKFLLHFVKESKQDESGMPNNRFLAERTGGTYSTLKVQPAELEDSGVYFCAGSPRLAGAEQFFGPGTRLTVL.

The V and J genes are TRBV28 and TRBJ2-2; D is unresolved. Trimming stripped 2 bases from V and 2 bases from J, with 6 bases between. Germline CDR1 is MDHEN and CDR2 is SYDVKM. The CDR3 length is 14 residues. The chain's CDR3 is CASSLPTNTGELFF. CDR3 sequence (DNA): TGTGCCAGCAGTTTACCAACAAACACCGGGGAGCTGTTTTTT.

The chain links TRBV7-9 to TRBJ2-1, with a weak D call TRBD2 (5 bases). Trimming removed 8 bases at V and 2 bases at J, with 10 bases between. The CDR3 spans 13 residues. Germline lookup yields CDR1 SEHNR and CDR2 FQNEAQ (reference sequence). The CDR3 DNA follows: TGTGCCAGCGCGACGGGAACCTACAATGAGCAGTTCTTC. Translating gives CASATGTYNEQFF.

This clone was counted a single time. The chain employs TRBV29-1 and TRBJ1-1; D is ambiguous. Looked up from germline, CDR1 is SQVTM and CDR2 is ANQGSEA. This CDR3 region has 15 residues. Trimming left V 5 bases short and J 5 bases short, with 21 bases between. The CDR3 sequence is CSVQTWVRLRTEAFF. The DNA of the CDR3 is TGCAGCGTTCAAACCTGGGTCCGGTTGCGGACTGAAGCTTTCTTT. Using reference TRBV29-1 and TRBJ1-1 for the parts outside the CDR3, the full variable domain is SAVISQKPSRDICQRGTSLTIQCQVDSQVTMMFWYRQQPGQSLTLIATANQGSEATYESGFVIDKFPISRPNLTFSTLTVSNMSPEDSSIYLCSVQTWVRLRTEAFFGQGTRLTVV.

This clone showed up just a few times. This chain links TRBV2 with TRBJ1-5; TRBD1 matches 7 bases. Trimming cost V 0 bases and J 5 bases; bases outside gene matches: 1. Germline-derived CDR1 and CDR2 are SNHLY and FYNNEI. The CDR3 totals 14 residues. CDR3 amino acids: CASSEATGDQPQHF. CDR3 DNA sequence: TGTGCCAGCAGTGAAGCAACAGGGGATCAGCCCCAGCATTTT. The variable domain in full, completed from reference TRBV2 and TRBJ1-5, reads EPEVTQTPSHQVTQMGQEVILRCVPISNHLYFYWYRQILGQKVEFLVSFYNNEISEKSEIFDDQFSVERPDGSNFTLKIRSTKLEDSAMYFCASSEATGDQPQHFGDGTRLSIL.

This clone was detected a few times. The rearrangement uses TRBV19 and TRBJ2-5; a possible D gene is TRBD2 (6 bases). V lost 0 bases and J lost 5, with 19 bases in between. The CDR3 loop spans 17 amino acids. Germline loops: CDR1 LNHDA, CDR2 SQIVND (reference sequence). CDR3 sequence reads: CASSIEGAGQDRETQYF. CDR3 in DNA: TGTGCCAGTAGTATAGAAGGAGCGGGTCAAGATAGGGAGACCCAGTACTTC.

The gene calls are TRBV7-9 and TRBJ1-6, with a weak D call TRBD1 (5 bases). The CDR3 is 15 amino acids. Germline V gives CDR1 SEHNR, CDR2 FQNEAQ (reference sequence). V lost 5 bases and J lost 5, with 13 bases in between. The chain's CDR3 is CASSQGHSNNSPLHF. CDR3 nucleotide sequence: TGTGCCAGCAGCCAAGGACATTCTAATAATTCACCCCTCCACTTT.

V and J are TRBV27 and TRBJ1-1, with D unresolved. This CDR3 has 14 amino acids. Looked up from germline, CDR1 is MNHEY and CDR2 is SMNVEV (reference sequence). Trimming shortened V by 4 bases and J by 5 bases, and 14 bases separated the two germline ends. CDR3 loop: CASSSVRVWTEAFF. The CDR3 bases are TGTGCCAGCAGTTCGGTTCGGGTATGGACTGAAGCTTTCTTT.

The rearrangement uses TRBV7-9 and TRBJ1-1, with 10 bases identical to TRBD1. After removal of 5 bases from V and 4 bases from J, the junction contained 7 bases not matched to a gene. The CDR3 is made up of 15 amino acids. Germline V gene lookup returns CDR1 SEHNR and CDR2 FQNEAQ (reference sequence). CDR3 protein: CASSLRQGAGTEAFF. The CDR3 nucleotides are TGTGCCAGCAGCCTCAGACAGGGGGCGGGCACTGAAGCTTTCTTT.

This clone has only a few counts. The J gene is TRBJ2-3, the V gene TRBV7-9, with 8 nucleotides matching TRBD2. CDR1 is SEHNR, CDR2 FQNEAQ, per germline (reference sequence). The CDR3 extends over 15 amino acids. V trimming: 4 bases; J trimming: 0 bases; junction bases outside the gene matches: 3. CDR3 coding DNA: TGTGCCAGCAGCTCATCTAGCGGGAGCACAGATACGCAGTATTTT. It is translated as CASSSSSGSTDTQYF.